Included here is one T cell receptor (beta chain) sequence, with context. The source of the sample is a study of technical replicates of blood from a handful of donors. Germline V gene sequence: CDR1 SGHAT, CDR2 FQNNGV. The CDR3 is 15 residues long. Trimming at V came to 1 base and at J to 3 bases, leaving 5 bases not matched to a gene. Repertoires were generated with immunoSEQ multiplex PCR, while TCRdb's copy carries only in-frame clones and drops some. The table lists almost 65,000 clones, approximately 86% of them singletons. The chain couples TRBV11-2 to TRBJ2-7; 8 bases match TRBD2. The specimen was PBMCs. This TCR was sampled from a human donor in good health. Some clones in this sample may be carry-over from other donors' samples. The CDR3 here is CASSLAGGSDYEQYF. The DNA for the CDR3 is TGTGCCAGCAGCTTAGCGGGGGGGTCGGACTACGAGCAGTACTTC.